A single sample is the source of the 7 T cell receptor beta chains below, sequenced in a study of cytomegalovirus exposure and HLA in healthy donors. Vbeta (60) and Jbeta (13) primers were used in the PCR. Data came from immunoSEQ multiplex PCR; TCRdb stores just in-frame clones and leaves some out. The sample records fewer than 100,000 clones, roughly 78% being singletons. What was sequenced was PBMCs. All receptors derive from a male donor in good health and CMV-seropositive.

The CDR3 is CASTTKFRRPGQNYGYTF. In nucleotides, the CDR3 is TGTGCCAGCACCACCAAATTTCGACGCCCGGGACAGAACTATGGCTACACCTTC. The chain recombines TRBV28 with TRBJ1-2; 7 nucleotides align to TRBD1. The CDR3 spans 18 residues. Per the germline V gene, CDR1 is MDHEN and CDR2 is SYDVKM. Trimming took 7 bases from V and 2 from J; bases not matched to a gene: 19.

This chain uses TRBV7-9 with TRBJ2-1, with 7 bases lining up with TRBD2. The CDR3 consists of 13 residues. V lost 4 bases and J lost 8; bases outside the gene matches: 5. Germline V gene data show CDR1 as SEHNR and CDR2 as FQNEAQ (reference sequence). The CDR3 coding sequence is TGTGCCAGCAGCTCTCGGGGGGAGGATGAGCAGTTCTTC. Its protein is CASSSRGEDEQFF.

J is TRBJ1-1 and V is TRBV7-2; no clear D. V shed 2 bases and J shed 8 bases, with 15 bases lying between them. Germline assignment: CDR1 SGHTA and CDR2 FQGNSA. This CDR3 has 14 amino acids. CDR3 DNA: TGTGCCAGCAGCTTAACACATCAGGTATACGAAGCTTTCTTT. This translates into CASSLTHQVYEAFF.

The V gene is TRBV5-4, the J gene TRBJ2-1; 8 nucleotides line up with TRBD1. V dropped 2 bases and J dropped 3; count of bases not matched to a gene: 10. The length of the CDR3 is 17 residues. CDR1 and CDR2 (germline): SGHNT, YYREEE (reference sequence). In DNA form, the CDR3 reads TGTGCCAGCAGCTTTGCGAATACGACAGGGGACTACAATGAGCAGTTCTTC. It translates to CASSFANTTGDYNEQFF.

This clone appeared a few times. The chain recombines TRBV11-3 with TRBJ2-1, with TRBD1 matching over 9 bases. V gave up 1 base and J gave up 6 bases; unmatched junction bases: 1. The CDR3 consists of 14 residues. CDR1 and CDR2 (germline): SGHNT, YENEEA. The CDR3 spells CASSLGDRVNEQFF. Written as DNA, the CDR3 is TGTGCCAGCAGCTTAGGGGACAGGGTCAATGAGCAGTTCTTC.

This clone appeared a few times. The chain joins TRBV28 to TRBJ2-2, with unresolved D. The CDR3 covers 11 residues. The germline V and J ends were trimmed by 5 bases and 8 bases, with 6 bases remaining between them. Per germline, CDR1 MDHEN and CDR2 SYDVKM. The CDR3 region has the DNA TGTGCCAGCAGTCCAGTAGGGGAGCTGTTTTTT. The encoded protein is CASSPVGELFF.

In its sample, this clone was seen once. The rearrangement uses TRBV19 and TRBJ2-6, with D perhaps TRBD1 (6 bases). This CDR3 comprises 15 residues. Per germline, CDR1 LNHDA and CDR2 SQIVND (reference sequence). Trimming cost V 6 bases and J 4 bases, with 13 bases left between them. DNA of the CDR3: TGTGCCAGTAGGGCACAGGGTGCCGGGGCCAACGTCCTGACTTTC. It encodes CASRAQGAGANVLTF.